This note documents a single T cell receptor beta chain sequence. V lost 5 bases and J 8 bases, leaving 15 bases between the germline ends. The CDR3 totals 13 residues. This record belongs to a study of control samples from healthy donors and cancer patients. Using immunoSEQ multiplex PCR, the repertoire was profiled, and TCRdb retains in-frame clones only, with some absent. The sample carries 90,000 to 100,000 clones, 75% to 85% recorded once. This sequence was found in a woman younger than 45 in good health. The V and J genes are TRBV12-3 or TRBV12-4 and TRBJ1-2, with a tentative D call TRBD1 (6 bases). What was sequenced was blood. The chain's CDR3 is CASSTRGQGGYTF. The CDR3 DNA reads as TGTGCCAGCAGTACCCGGGGGCAAGGGGGCTACACCTTC.